This record concerns one T cell receptor (beta chain) sequence. The target antigen is unknown. The source of the sample is a study of T cell responses to AZD1222 COVID-19 vaccine. Study-wide points: Donors skewed white British and female; clonal diversity was possibly underestimated. At study baseline, merely roughly 6 AZD1222 recipients were seropositive. Within unmutated variant regions lay the reported targets of nearly half of spike-specific TCRs.

The data were produced by immunoSEQ multiplex PCR, yet TCRdb's version contains in-frame clones alone and is incomplete. The repertoire has around 100,000 clones, less than 90% of them found once; the top ten carry 16%. The CDR3 covers 15 residues. The V end was cut by 2 bases, the J end by 4 bases, with 15 bases between. Per the germline V gene, CDR1 is MNHEY and CDR2 is SMNVEV (reference sequence). The source is an adult in good health. The V gene is TRBV27, the J gene TRBJ2-7; D unclear. Source: peripheral blood, taken on day 0 of AZD1222 vaccination. CDR3 bases: TGTGCCAGCAGTTTAGGCTGGGGTGTAAGGTACGAGCAGTACTTC. Its protein is CASSLGWGVRYEQYF.